The next 11 T cell receptor beta chains were all read from a single sample in a study of persistence of HIV-infected CD4 T cells. The immunoSEQ assay was version 4, run in survey mode. Profiled with immunoSEQ multiplex PCR; TCRdb holds only in-frame clones, not every one. In the table there are roughly 43,000 clones, approximately 88% of which are singletons. The antigens of these receptors remain unknown. Cells were stimulated nonspecifically with anti-CD3/anti-CD28 magnetic beads. Sorting of responding CD4+ T cells relied on upregulated CD40 ligand together with CD69. This material consisted of CD4+ T cells sorted from PBMCs after 18-hour stimulation, taken from a patient who received antiretroviral therapy. The receptors were gathered from an adult man with HIV who was CMV-seropositive.

V is TRBV6-6 and J is TRBJ1-4; D possibly corresponds to TRBD1 (5 bases). The V end lost 8 bases, the J end lost 8 bases, and 18 bases lay between the germline ends. Germline V CDR1 and CDR2: MNHNY, SVGAGI (reference sequence). The CDR3 is 14 residues long. The DNA for the CDR3 is TGTGCCAGCGCACCCCCAGGGAGTCAAGAAAAACTGTTTTTT. Translation: CASAPPGSQEKLFF.

V and J are TRBV9 and TRBJ1-5; D gene unclear. Germline-derived CDR1 and CDR2 are SGDLS and YYNGEE. CDR3 size: 13 residues. V gave up 0 bases and J gave up 5 bases, with 6 bases separating them. DNA for the CDR3: TGTGCCAGCAGCGTAGATCATGATCAGCCCCAGCATTTT. Protein sequence: CASSVDHDQPQHF.

The gene calls are TRBV12-3 or TRBV12-4 and TRBJ1-1, with 7 bases aligning to TRBD1. V lost 5 bases and J lost 0; bases outside the gene matches: 0. The CDR3 is 13 residues long. CDR3 nucleotides: TGTGCCAGCAGTGGGACAGTGAACACTGAAGCTTTCTTT. Encoded protein: CASSGTVNTEAFF.

V gene TRBV5-6 combines with J gene TRBJ1-5, with D possibly TRBD1 on 6 matching bases. Germline assignment: CDR1 SGHDT and CDR2 YYEEEE. Trimming shortened V by 3 bases and J by 6 bases, and 16 bases separated the two germline ends. The length of the CDR3 is 15 residues. Written as DNA, the CDR3 is TGTGCCAGCAGCTCAACAGGGACGCAGAGTCAGCCCCAGCATTTT. Translated, it gives CASSSTGTQSQPQHF.

This clone was seen a few times. The chain recombines TRBV28 with TRBJ1-5; D unclear. This CDR3 spans 15 amino acids. Trimming pared 5 bases from V and 1 base from J, leaving 12 bases between. The germline CDR1 and CDR2 sequences are MDHEN and SYDVKM. The DNA for the CDR3 is TGTGCCAGCAGTCCGATTCGGCGGAGCAATCAGCCCCAGCATTTT. Amino acids: CASSPIRRSNQPQHF.

This sequence joins TRBV4-1 and TRBJ1-2; 7 bases match TRBD1. V lost 5 bases and J lost 2; bases outside the gene matches: 5. Germline values: CDR1 MGHRA, CDR2 YSYEKL. CDR3 length: 14 residues. CDR3 coding DNA: TGCGCCAGCAGCGTGGGAGGGGGCAACTATGGCTACACCTTC. This translates into CASSVGGGNYGYTF.

This chain links TRBV12-3 or TRBV12-4 with TRBJ2-2, with unresolved D. V gave up 7 bases and J gave up 4 bases, with 7 bases separating them. CDR3 length: 12 amino acids. CDR3 nucleotide sequence: TGTGCCAGCAAGTTCAGCACCGGGGAGCTGTTTTTT. Encoded protein: CASKFSTGELFF.

The chain is built from TRBV28 and TRBJ2-3, with D perhaps matching TRBD1 (5 bases). The CDR3 sequence is 15 residues long. CDR1 is MDHEN and CDR2 is SYDVKM in the germline V gene. Trimming left V 6 bases short and J 1 base short, with 14 bases between. The CDR3 reads CASSSWEGGTDTQYF. The DNA for the CDR3 is TGTGCCAGCAGCTCCTGGGAAGGGGGCACAGATACGCAGTATTTT.

There are a few counts of this clone. V gene TRBV5-1 combines with J gene TRBJ2-1, with a weak D call TRBD2 (6 bases). Germline V CDR1 and CDR2: SGHRS, YFSETQ. The CDR3 length is 14 residues. The V and J ends lost 2 bases and 8 bases respectively, with 14 bases between them. Here the CDR3 reads CASSLMTGEDEQFF. In DNA, the CDR3 is TGCGCCAGCAGCTTAATGACTGGGGAGGATGAGCAGTTCTTC.

The V call is TRBV2, the J call TRBJ2-5; either TRBD1 or TRBD2 may supply D (5 bases each). Trimming cost V 1 base and J 5 bases, with 11 bases left between them. The CDR3 loop spans 14 amino acids. Germline V lookup: CDR1 SNHLY, CDR2 FYNNEI. CDR3 bases: TGTGCCAGCAGTGAAGGAGGGGCGACGGAGACCCAGTACTTC. Its protein product is CASSEGGATETQYF.

The chain carries TRBV28 and TRBJ1-6; a weak D match, TRBD1 (5 bases). Trimming removed 5 bases from V and 7 bases from J, with 18 bases in between. The CDR3 is made up of 16 amino acids. Per the germline V gene, CDR1 is MDHEN and CDR2 is SYDVKM. CDR3 nucleotides: TGTGCCAGCAGTAGCCACCAGGGAAATCGGAATTCACCCCTCCACTTT. Amino acids: CASSSHQGNRNSPLHF.